This TCR beta chain appears in the sequencing data of a study of T cell repertoires in cytomegalovirus infection. Overall study context: Carrying CMV and the relevant HLA type showed in public TCR beta signatures. Study-wide results and caveats: Carriers of CMV plus the relevant HLA were identified by cumulative public TCR beta family frequency. What dominated the ex vivo response were HLA-C-restricted CMV-specific TCR beta clonotypes.

TCRdb redid the calling of the reads with MiXCR, one entry per CDR3 protein. The sample has roughly 240,000 distinct CDR3 sequences; roughly 6.5% are singletons. This clonotype showed up many times. Its antigen is not identified. V gave up 2 bases and J gave up 3 bases; unmatched junction bases: 7. The CDR3 spans 15 residues. Germline CDR1 reads PRHDT; CDR2 reads FYEKMQ (reference sequence). The rearrangement joins TRBV13 to TRBJ2-7, with 7 bases fitting TRBD2. The sample consisted of PBMCs. The sequence was collected from a human donor in good health (CMV status not recorded). Some clones in this sample may be carry-over from other donors' samples. The DNA for the CDR3 is TGTGCCAGCAGCTTAAGCGGGGAGCGCTTCTACGAGCAGTACTTC. Its protein is CASSLSGERFYEQYF.